This T cell receptor (beta chain) originates from a study of T cells after yellow fever vaccination. The germline gives CDR1 SGHDT, CDR2 YYEEEE. This CDR3 is 16 amino acids long. Trimming took off 4 bases at V and 5 bases at J, with 21 bases between the two ends. One entry per CDR3 protein, called by TCRdb with MiXCR from the 5' RACE reads. The table records 300,000 to 350,000 distinct CDR3 sequences, 8.1% of them present only once. The rearrangement links TRBV5-6 to TRBJ1-2, with D unresolved. The sequence was obtained from a man aged 18 to 30 who received the YFV17D yellow fever vaccine. Sequencing was performed on PBMCs, taken about 41 days after the first yellow fever vaccination. In nucleotides, the CDR3 is TGTGCCAGCAGCACGAAAGTCGCGGGCGTGATTTATGGCTACACCTTC. It codes for CASSTKVAGVIYGYTF.